Presented here are 21 T cell receptor beta chains from one specimen sequenced in a study of radiotherapy plus CTLA-4 blockade in lung cancer. Measured with immunoSEQ multiplex PCR; TCRdb has only the in-frame clones, and not every one. Among 60,000 or so clones, 77% were seen once, and the ten largest hold about 4%. The sequencing here drew on peripheral blood, taken from a patient treated with radiotherapy plus ipilimumab. The receptors come from a human donor with non-small cell lung cancer who had a partial response to radiotherapy plus ipilimumab.

The J gene is TRBJ2-3, the V gene TRBV5-8; possibly TRBD1 for D (6 bases). This CDR3 comprises 13 residues. Germline CDR1 reads SGHTS; CDR2 reads YDEGEE. V was shortened by 1 base and J by 6 bases, with 9 bases between the two germline ends. CDR3 protein: CASSLPGADTQYF. As DNA, the CDR3 is TGTGCCAGCAGCTTGCCAGGGGCGGATACGCAGTATTTT.

This chain connects TRBV5-1 to TRBJ1-1; D ambiguous. Germline V CDR1 and CDR2: SGHRS, YFSETQ. Trimming stripped 0 bases from V and 1 base from J, with 7 bases between. The CDR3 covers 14 residues. The CDR3 region is CASSLDGQNTEAFF. The DNA for the CDR3 is TGCGCCAGCAGCTTGGATGGGCAGAACACTGAAGCTTTCTTT.

This clone was counted once. CDR3: CASSRDRSNYGYTF. The CDR3, as DNA: TGTGCCAGCAGCCGGGACAGATCTAACTATGGCTACACCTTC. The chain carries TRBV11-2 and TRBJ1-2; 7 bases align to TRBD1. CDR1 and CDR2 (germline): SGHAT, FQNNGV. The length of the CDR3 is 14 residues. The V segment lost 5 bases and the J segment 0 bases; nucleotides outside the gene matches: 3.

This chain joins TRBV2 and TRBJ1-5; 10 nucleotides match TRBD1. The CDR3 runs to 15 residues. Germline assignment: CDR1 SNHLY and CDR2 FYNNEI. V lost 4 bases and J lost 3; bases outside the gene matches: 3. In DNA form, the CDR3 reads TGTGCCAGCAGTGGGACAGGGGGGTTCAATCAGCCCCAGCATTTT. Amino acid sequence: CASSGTGGFNQPQHF.

The V and J genes are TRBV6-6 and TRBJ1-2, with 7 nucleotides matching TRBD1. The CDR3 is 16 amino acids. J was trimmed by 3 bases and V by 2 bases; bases with no gene match: 9. In germline, CDR1 is MNHNY, CDR2 SVGAGI (reference sequence). Here the CDR3 DNA reads TGTGCCAGCAGTTACAAGGGGACAGCTACTTACTATGGCTACACCTTC. This sequence encodes CASSYKGTATYYGYTF.

CDR3 sequence (DNA): TGTGCCAGCGCGGGACAGGGGGCCGGAAACACCATATATTTT. Translating it yields CASAGQGAGNTIYF. The V call is TRBV28, the J call TRBJ1-3; 12 bases fit TRBD1. Germline loops: CDR1 MDHEN, CDR2 SYDVKM. The CDR3 totals 14 residues. Germline trimming cut 8 bases from V and 4 bases from J; bases unmatched to any gene: 3. Full variable domain (rest looked up from reference TRBV28 and TRBJ1-3): DVKVTQSSRYLVKRTGEKVFLECVQDMDHENMFWYRQDPGLGLRLIYFSYDVKMKEKGDIPEGYSVSREKKERFSLILESASTNQTSMYLCASAGQGAGNTIYFGEGSWLTVV.

The gene calls are TRBV5-1 and TRBJ2-2; a possible D gene is TRBD2 (5 bases). The V gene's germline CDR1 is SGHRS and CDR2 YFSETQ. Trimming cost V 0 bases and J 3 bases, with 9 bases left between them. The CDR3 is 15 amino acids. The CDR3: CASSLGGLDTGELFF. In DNA form, the CDR3 reads TGCGCCAGCAGCTTGGGAGGGTTAGACACCGGGGAGCTGTTTTTT.

V usage is TRBV7-4 and J usage is TRBJ1-6; D remains unclear. V lost 2 bases to trimming and J lost 7 bases, with 9 bases between them. The germline CDR1 and CDR2 sequences are SGHVT and SQSDAQ. There are 14 residues in the CDR3. The CDR3 is CASSLSTTNSPLHF. The CDR3 DNA sequence: TGTGCCAGCAGCTTATCCACGACAAATTCACCCCTCCACTTT.

The chain recombines TRBV5-1 with TRBJ1-2; D is possibly TRBD1 (6 bases). Germline loops: CDR1 SGHRS, CDR2 YFSETQ. The CDR3 is 14 residues long. Trimming shortened V by 1 base and J by 4 bases, and 11 bases separated the two germline ends. The chain's CDR3 is CASSLNGDTYGYTF. The DNA of the CDR3 is TGCGCCAGCAGCTTGAATGGGGACACCTATGGCTACACCTTC.

This clone has only one observation. The chain employs TRBV7-7 and TRBJ2-1, with TRBD2 matching 11 bases. CDR3 length: 16 amino acids. The V gene's germline CDR1 is SSHAT and CDR2 FNYEAQ (reference sequence). J lost 7 bases, V lost 2 bases, and 7 bases had no gene match. The CDR3 loop reads CASSLSLSGGANEQFF. The CDR3 DNA reads TGTGCCAGCAGCTTATCGCTTAGCGGGGGGGCAAATGAGCAGTTCTTC.

This chain joins TRBV11-2 and TRBJ2-7; TRBD1 might be the D (6 bases). Trimming removed 8 bases at V and 5 bases at J, with 16 bases between. Germline V CDR1 and CDR2: SGHAT, FQNNGV. CDR3 length equals 13 residues. In DNA form, the CDR3 reads TGTGCCAGCCGCGGCGAGGGGGTAAACGAGCAGTACTTC. Translation gives CASRGEGVNEQYF.

Here the CDR3 DNA reads TGTGCCAGCAGGGCGGGGGGTGGTAACGAGCAGTACTTC. Protein sequence: CASRAGGGNEQYF. This sequence joins TRBV6-5 and TRBJ2-5, with 8 bases that match TRBD2. The DNA end is a closer match to TRBJ2-7, so the J assignment may be wrong. CDR1 is MNHEY and CDR2 is SVGAGI in the germline V gene. This CDR3 is 13 amino acids long.

A few counts support this clone. The CDR3 loop is CASSQTGSNYGYTF. In DNA, the CDR3 is TGTGCCAGCAGTCAGACAGGTAGTAACTATGGCTACACCTTC. The V and J genes are TRBV6-5 and TRBJ1-2; D possibly corresponds to TRBD1 (6 bases). Germline V gene lookup returns CDR1 MNHEY and CDR2 SVGAGI. This CDR3 region has 14 residues. With 5 bases removed from V and 1 base from J, the gap between germline ends came to 11 bases.

V usage is TRBV5-1 and J usage is TRBJ1-6; D perhaps matches TRBD1 (6 bases). This CDR3 comprises 15 residues. CDR1 SGHRS and CDR2 YFSETQ come from the germline V gene. V was shortened by 1 base and J by 6 bases, with 11 bases between the two germline ends. The CDR3 loop reads CASSLFQQGNSPLHF. CDR3 DNA sequence: TGCGCCAGCAGCTTGTTTCAACAGGGTAATTCACCCCTCCACTTT.

V and J are TRBV7-9 and TRBJ1-4; a weak D match, TRBD1 (5 bases). The CDR3 is 14 amino acids. Germline-derived CDR1 and CDR2 are SEHNR and FQNEAQ (reference sequence). Trimming removed 5 bases at V and 7 bases at J, with 14 bases between. The CDR3 DNA is TGTGCCAGCAGCCTCTCTGTGGGGGGTGAAAAACTGTTTTTT. Its translation: CASSLSVGGEKLFF.

The DNA of the CDR3 is TGTGCCAGCAGTCCTTCCCCCTACACCGGGGAGCTGTTTTTT. Translating it yields CASSPSPYTGELFF. The chain is built from TRBV14 and TRBJ2-2; D is undetermined. Per germline, CDR1 SGHDN and CDR2 FVKESK. Trimming removed 6 bases at V and 3 bases at J, with 11 bases between. The CDR3 has 14 amino acids.

This clone has just a few counts. The V and J genes are TRBV27 and TRBJ1-4; D remains ambiguous. Trimming took off 3 bases at V and 4 bases at J, with 15 bases between the two ends. This CDR3 has 16 residues. Looked up from germline, CDR1 is MNHEY and CDR2 is SMNVEV (reference sequence). The CDR3 loop is CASSLSWGGSNEKLFF. CDR3 in DNA: TGTGCCAGCAGTTTGTCGTGGGGAGGGAGTAATGAAAAACTGTTTTTT.

The chain links TRBV6-1 to TRBJ1-6, with TRBD1 matching over 7 bases. This CDR3 is 15 amino acids long. V gave up 6 bases and J gave up 7 bases; unmatched junction bases: 9. Germline assignment: CDR1 MNHNS and CDR2 SASEGT. The CDR3 DNA sequence: TGTGCCAGCAGAAAGCCGGGACAGCTAAATTCACCCCTCCACTTT. Translated, it gives CASRKPGQLNSPLHF.

V and J are TRBV15 and TRBJ2-7; 9 nucleotides line up with TRBD2. This CDR3 has 14 amino acids. J gave up 3 bases and V 1 base, and 1 base lay outside the gene matches. The germline gives CDR1 LNHNV, CDR2 YYDKDF (reference sequence). DNA for the CDR3: TGTGCCACCAGCAGAGGTAGCGGGAGCTACGAGCAGTACTTC. Protein: CATSRGSGSYEQYF. Full variable domain (missing parts from reference TRBV15 and TRBJ2-7): DAMVIQNPRYQVTQFGKPVTLSCSQTLNHNVMYWYQQKSSQAPKLLFHYYDKDFNNEADTPDNFQSRRPNTSFCFLDIRSPGLGDTAMYLCATSRGSGSYEQYFGPGTRLTVT.

The chain employs TRBV6-5 and TRBJ2-7; a possible D gene is TRBD1 (6 bases). The CDR3 contains 14 residues. V gave up 0 bases and J gave up 4 bases, with 10 bases separating them. The germline gives CDR1 MNHEY, CDR2 SVGAGI. CDR3 amino acids: CASSYSDRRYEQYF. Written as DNA, the CDR3 is TGTGCCAGCAGTTACTCGGACAGAAGGTACGAGCAGTACTTC.

The rearrangement links TRBV5-8 to TRBJ1-6; 11 positions match TRBD1. The CDR3 consists of 15 residues. The germline gives CDR1 SGHTS, CDR2 YDEGEE. Losses at the gene ends were 4 bases for V and 8 bases for J; bases not matched to a gene: 5. The CDR3 sequence is CASSTGQGAYSPLHF. For the CDR3, the DNA is TGTGCCAGCAGCACCGGACAGGGGGCTTATTCACCCCTCCACTTT.